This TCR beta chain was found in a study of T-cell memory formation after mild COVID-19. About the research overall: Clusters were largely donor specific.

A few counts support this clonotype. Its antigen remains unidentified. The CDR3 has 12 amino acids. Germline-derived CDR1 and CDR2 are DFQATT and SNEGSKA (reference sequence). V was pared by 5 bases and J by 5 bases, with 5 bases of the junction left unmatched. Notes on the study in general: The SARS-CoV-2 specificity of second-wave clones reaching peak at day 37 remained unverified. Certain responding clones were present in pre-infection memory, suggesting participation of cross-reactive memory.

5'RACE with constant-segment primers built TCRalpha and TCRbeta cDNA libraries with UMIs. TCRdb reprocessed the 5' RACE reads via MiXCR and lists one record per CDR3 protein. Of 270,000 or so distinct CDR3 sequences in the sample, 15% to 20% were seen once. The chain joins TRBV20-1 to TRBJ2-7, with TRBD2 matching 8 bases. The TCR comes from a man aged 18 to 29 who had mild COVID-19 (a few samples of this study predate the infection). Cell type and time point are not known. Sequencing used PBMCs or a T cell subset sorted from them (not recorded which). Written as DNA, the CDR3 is TGCAGTGCTCCGGACGGGGGGGACGAGCAGTACTTC. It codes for CSAPDGGDEQYF.